The subject of this entry is one T cell receptor (beta chain). This sample was included in a study of control samples from healthy donors and cancer patients. Germline V gene lookup returns CDR1 SGDLS and CDR2 YYNGEE. The CDR3 consists of 15 residues. Trimming pared 0 bases from V and 8 bases from J, leaving 15 bases between. TCRdb's copy holds only in-frame clones and misses some; the assay was immunoSEQ multiplex PCR. This sample has about 120,000 clones; just over 90% occur once, and the top ten carry 7.8%. The sequence came from a woman younger than 35 in good health. The chain combines TRBV9 with TRBJ2-1, with D perhaps TRBD1 (6 bases). The specimen was blood. CDR3 sequence: CASSVGGGTFYEQFF. In DNA form, the CDR3 reads TGTGCCAGCAGCGTAGGTGGGGGCACCTTCTATGAGCAGTTCTTC.